This T cell receptor (beta chain) was sequenced during a study of neurological immune-mediated disorders. The CDR3 has 14 residues. Per germline, CDR1 MDHEN and CDR2 SYDVKM. Losses at the gene ends were 4 bases for V and 5 bases for J; bases not matched to a gene: 6. The team produced cDNA through 5'RACE using 10-nucleotide random UMIs. From the 5' RACE reads, TCRdb called clonotypes with MiXCR, one entry per CDR3 protein. This table holds 20,000 to 30,000 distinct CDR3 sequences, approximately 13% found once. By share, this clonotype ranks as medium-sized. This chain links TRBV28 with TRBJ2-7, with TRBD1 matching over 9 bases. The specimen was PBMCs. The sequence was obtained from a woman aged 55 to 70 with HTLV-1-associated myelopathy (HAM/TSP). CDR3 residues: CASSSNNRGHEQYF. CDR3 DNA: TGTGCCAGCAGTTCCAATAACAGGGGGCACGAGCAGTACTTC.